This entry is about one TCR beta chain. Repertoires were generated with immunoSEQ multiplex PCR, while TCRdb's copy carries only in-frame clones and drops some. The sample carries several thousand clones, more than 65% recorded once. These data originate in a study of neoadjuvant anti-PD-1 for oral cavity cancer. For the study at large: Non-progressing patients received a fourth nivolumab dose near day 43, then surgery on days 50-56.

Sample time point: after neoadjuvant nivolumab, at surgical resection. This TCR was recovered from a person aged 40 to 85 with oral cavity squamous cell carcinoma. The sample consisted of PBMCs, taken after nivolumab (anti-PD-1) treatment.

CDR3 sequence: CASSKGDRGLDTQYF. The CDR3 coding sequence is TGTGCCAGCTCTAAGGGGGACAGGGGGCTGGATACGCAGTATTTT. The chain recombines TRBV9 with TRBJ2-3; 12 positions agree with TRBD1. Germline trimming cut 7 bases from V and 6 bases from J; bases unmatched to any gene: 9. The germline CDR1 and CDR2 sequences are SGDLS and YYNGEE. The CDR3 has 15 amino acids.